Each of the 14 T cell receptor beta chains below was sequenced from the same sample in a study of blood T cell repertoires in COVID-19. Clones were sequenced by immunoSEQ multiplex PCR, and TCRdb holds only the in-frame ones, with some missing. The profile shows 140,000 to 150,000 clones, 80% to 90% of them singletons. The sample consisted of PBMCs or T cells enriched from blood (not recorded which). The receptors were sampled from a man aged 55 to 69 who had recovered from COVID-19.

The rearrangement links TRBV10-3 to TRBJ1-3, with 9 bases that match TRBD1. The germline V gene encodes CDR1 ENHRY and CDR2 SYGVKD. CDR3 length: 15 residues. After removal of 2 bases from V and 2 bases from J, the junction contained 1 base not matched to a gene. CDR3 residues: CAISEGDRAGNTIYF. The CDR3 nucleotides read TGTGCCATCAGTGAGGGGGACAGGGCTGGAAACACCATATATTTT.

This chain links TRBV7-2 with TRBJ2-3, with D perhaps matching TRBD2 (6 bases). The germline gives CDR1 SGHTA, CDR2 FQGNSA. CDR3 length: 12 residues. Trimming left V 0 bases short and J 8 bases short, with 6 bases between. DNA of the CDR3: TGTGCCAGCAGCTTAGCAGCGGGTACGCAGTATTTT. Translating gives CASSLAAGTQYF. The whole variable domain, filled in from reference TRBV7-2 and TRBJ2-3, reads GAGVSQSPSNKVTEKGKDVELRCDPISGHTALYWYRQSLGQGLEFLIYFQGNSAPDKSGLPSDRFSAERTGGSVSTLTIQRTQQEDSAVYLCASSLAAGTQYFGPGTRLTVL.

The rearrangement joins TRBV28 to TRBJ2-2, with 7 nucleotides matching TRBD1. The ends lost 6 bases at V and 7 bases at J; junction bases unmatched: 11. There are 15 residues in the CDR3. CDR1 is MDHEN, CDR2 SYDVKM, per germline. CDR3: CASRGPGQMNGELFF. CDR3 nucleotides: TGTGCCAGCAGAGGACCGGGACAGATGAACGGGGAGCTGTTTTTT.

This clone has just a few counts. The chain uses TRBV27 and TRBJ2-7, with D possibly matching TRBD2 (6 bases). V was cut by 3 bases and J by 4 bases, with 13 bases left in between. This CDR3 comprises 14 residues. Germline V gene lookup returns CDR1 MNHEY and CDR2 SMNVEV (reference sequence). CDR3 loop: CASSFRDSPYEQYF. DNA for the CDR3: TGTGCCAGCAGTTTTCGGGACTCACCTTACGAGCAGTACTTC.

The rearrangement uses TRBV5-6 and TRBJ2-7; possibly TRBD1 for D (6 bases). Germline V gives CDR1 SGHDT, CDR2 YYEEEE. This CDR3 contains 14 residues. The V end lost 1 base, the J end lost 2 bases, and 10 bases lay between the germline ends. Here the CDR3 reads CASSLIQGPYEQYF. CDR3 nucleotide sequence: TGTGCCAGCAGCTTGATACAGGGTCCCTACGAGCAGTACTTC.

This chain uses TRBV6-2 or TRBV6-3 with TRBJ2-1; D gene ambiguous. The CDR3 contains 14 residues. Trimming shortened V by 7 bases and J by 9 bases, and 19 bases separated the two germline ends. The V gene's germline CDR1 is MNHEY and CDR2 SVGEGT. The CDR3 sequence: CASTPRQVGAEQFF. In DNA, the CDR3 is TGTGCCAGCACCCCAAGGCAAGTTGGAGCTGAGCAGTTCTTC.

V and J are TRBV29-1 and TRBJ2-7; 12 nucleotides match TRBD2. The J segment lost 0 bases and the V segment lost 6 bases, leaving 3 bases of the junction unmatched. Germline lookup yields CDR1 SQVTM and CDR2 ANQGSEA. CDR3 length: 14 residues. The CDR3 coding sequence is TGCAGCGTGGGGGGACTAGCGGGCTCCTACGAGCAGTACTTC. This encodes CSVGGLAGSYEQYF.

V and J are TRBV27 and TRBJ2-7; the D gene is possibly TRBD1 (5 bases). Trimming pared 6 bases from V and 6 bases from J, leaving 18 bases between. Looked up from germline, CDR1 is MNHEY and CDR2 is SMNVEV (reference sequence). There are 14 residues in the CDR3. The CDR3 DNA reads as TGTGCCAGCAGCAACAGGTTGGTGTCAAGCGAGCAGTACTTC. Residues: CASSNRLVSSEQYF.

This clone was found once. The genes are TRBV7-3 and TRBJ2-2; no reliable D call. The CDR3 extends over 13 amino acids. Trimming took off 2 bases at V and 6 bases at J, with 7 bases between the two ends. CDR1 is SGHTA and CDR2 is FQGTGA in the germline V gene. The CDR3 DNA is TGTGCCAGCAGCTTAGCCGGTCCCGGGGAGCTGTTTTTT. Its protein is CASSLAGPGELFF. Variable domain in full (rest from reference TRBV7-3 and TRBJ2-2): GAGVSQTPSNKVTEKGKYVELRCDPISGHTALYWYRQSLGQGPEFLIYFQGTGAADDSGLPNDRFFAVRPEGSVSTLKIQRTERGDSAVYLCASSLAGPGELFFGEGSRLTVL.

This clone came up a few times. The genes are TRBV2 and TRBJ1-4; the D gene is possibly TRBD1 (5 bases). This CDR3 comprises 15 residues. V dropped 6 bases and J dropped 3 bases, with 14 bases sitting between them. Germline-derived CDR1 and CDR2 are SNHLY and FYNNEI. The CDR3 DNA follows: TGTGCCAGCAGCAGGGAATCGTTGCCTAATGAAAAACTGTTTTTT. Translation: CASSRESLPNEKLFF.

The V gene is TRBV30, the J gene TRBJ2-7; 7 bases match TRBD1. Trimming cost V 5 bases and J 5 bases; bases outside gene matches: 12. The V gene's germline CDR1 is GTSNPN and CDR2 SVGIG (reference sequence). The CDR3 has 14 residues. Here the CDR3 DNA reads TGTGCCTGGGGGGGACAGCCCATACTCAACGAGCAGTACTTC. Translating gives CAWGGQPILNEQYF.

This CDR3 is CASSLALQSEYF. In nucleotides, the CDR3 is TGTGCCAGCAGCTTAGCCCTGCAGTCAGAATACTTC. The genes are TRBV7-8 and TRBJ2-7, with unresolved D. The V end lost 0 bases, the J end lost 13 bases, and 13 bases lay between the germline ends. Germline assignment: CDR1 SGHVS and CDR2 FQNEAQ. The CDR3 covers 12 residues. The whole variable domain, remainder taken from reference TRBV7-8 and TRBJ2-7, is GAGVSQSPRYKVAKRGQDVALRCDPISGHVSLFWYQQALGQGPEFLTYFQNEAQLDKSGLPSDRFFAERPEGSVSTLKIQRTQQEDSAVYLCASSLALQSEYFGPGTRLTVT.

Worth noting for this clone: Other DNA sequences in the same sample also yield this CDR3. V usage is TRBV10-1 and J usage is TRBJ2-7; D gene uncertain. Germline CDR1 reads WNHNN; CDR2 reads SYGVQD (reference sequence). V was trimmed by 2 bases and J by 3 bases, leaving 5 bases between them. The CDR3 contains 12 residues. CDR3 sequence (DNA): TGCGCCAGCAGTGAGCCGGGCTACGAGCAGTACTTC. Its protein is CASSEPGYEQYF.

The gene calls are TRBV4-2 and TRBJ2-7; D remains ambiguous. The germline V and J ends were trimmed by 0 bases and 6 bases, with 9 bases remaining between them. CDR3 length: 13 amino acids. Germline V gene sequence: CDR1 LGHNA, CDR2 YNFKEQ. In DNA, the CDR3 is TGTGCCAGCAGCCAAGATTTTGGTAGCGAGCAGTACTTC. This codes for CASSQDFGSEQYF.